The present TCR beta chain was sequenced within a study of T-cell reconstitution after alpha-beta-depleted transplantation in children. Trimming removed 2 bases at V and 0 bases at J, with 5 bases between. The CDR3 totals 15 residues. This clonotype was seen repeatedly, ten times or more. It was with unique molecular identifiers that the TCRbeta library was prepared. TCRdb re-called the PCR reads with MiXCR, one entry per CDR3 protein. This repertoire shows 150,000 to 250,000 distinct CDR3 sequences, 13% to 15% found once; its top ten account for roughly 13%. The sequence was collected from a human donor who donated a stem cell graft to a child with acute lymphoblastic leukemia. The source was PBMCs from the stem cell graft donor, collected from the stem cell graft. The gene calls are TRBV12-3 or TRBV12-4 and TRBJ2-6; no clear D gene. The CDR3 is CASSLSVSGANVLTF. In DNA, the CDR3 is TGTGCCAGCAGTTTATCGGTCTCTGGGGCCAACGTCCTGACTTTC.